This T cell receptor (beta chain) was profiled in a study of spatial heterogeneity in lung cancer. Study-wide results and limits: Intratumoral expanded alpha and beta TCR counts were found to track tumor mutation counts.

This clonotype appeared many times. The antigen remains undetermined. This CDR3 contains 14 residues. Trimming cost V 4 bases and J 1 base; bases outside gene matches: 4. From germline, CDR1 is SGHRS and CDR2 YFSETQ. Individual TCR cDNA molecules each bore their own unique molecular identifier. TCRdb fed the 5' RACE reads into MiXCR, producing one record per CDR3 protein. The table lists about 12,000 distinct CDR3 sequences, about 5% of them singletons. Time point given: sample taken at primary tumor resection. This sample comprised lung tumor tissue, obtained at surgery. The chain uses TRBV5-1 and TRBJ1-1; 7 bases line up with TRBD1. The receptor comes from a male donor with early-stage non-small cell lung cancer. In DNA form, the CDR3 reads TGCGCCAGCAGCCGCGGGACAGAGAACACTGAAGCTTTCTTT. Translating it yields CASSRGTENTEAFF.